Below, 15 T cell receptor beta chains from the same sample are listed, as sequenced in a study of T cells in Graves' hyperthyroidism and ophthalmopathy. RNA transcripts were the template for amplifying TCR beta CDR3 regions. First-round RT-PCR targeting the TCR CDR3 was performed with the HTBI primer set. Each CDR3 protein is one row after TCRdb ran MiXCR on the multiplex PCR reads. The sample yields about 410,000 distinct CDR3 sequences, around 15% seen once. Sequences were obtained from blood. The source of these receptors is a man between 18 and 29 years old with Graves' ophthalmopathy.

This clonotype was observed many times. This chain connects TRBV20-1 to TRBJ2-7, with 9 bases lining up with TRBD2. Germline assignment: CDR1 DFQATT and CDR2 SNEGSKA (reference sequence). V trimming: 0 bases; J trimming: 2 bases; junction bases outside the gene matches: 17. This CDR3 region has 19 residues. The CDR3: CSARERGGTSQYPTYEQYF. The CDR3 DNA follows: TGCAGTGCTAGAGAAAGGGGAGGGACTAGCCAGTACCCAACCTACGAGCAGTACTTC.

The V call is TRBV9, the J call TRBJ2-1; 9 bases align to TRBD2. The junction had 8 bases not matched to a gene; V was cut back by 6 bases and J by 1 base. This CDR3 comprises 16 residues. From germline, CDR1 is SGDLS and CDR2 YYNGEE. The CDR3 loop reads CASKPLAGESYNEQFF. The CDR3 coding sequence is TGTGCCAGCAAGCCCTTAGCGGGAGAATCCTACAATGAGCAGTTCTTC.

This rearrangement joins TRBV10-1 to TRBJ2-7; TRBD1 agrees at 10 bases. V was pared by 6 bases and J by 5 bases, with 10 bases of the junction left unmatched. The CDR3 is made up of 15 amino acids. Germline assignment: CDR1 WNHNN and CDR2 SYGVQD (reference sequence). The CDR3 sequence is CASRASTGTGDEQYF. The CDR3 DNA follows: TGCGCCAGCAGGGCTTCGACCGGGACAGGGGACGAGCAGTACTTC.

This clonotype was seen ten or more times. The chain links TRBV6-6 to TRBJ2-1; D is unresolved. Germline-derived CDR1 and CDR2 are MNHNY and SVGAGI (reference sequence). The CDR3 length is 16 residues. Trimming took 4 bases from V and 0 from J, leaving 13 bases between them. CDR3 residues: CASSLEASSSYNEQFF. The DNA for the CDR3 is TGTGCCAGCAGTTTAGAAGCGTCGAGCTCCTACAATGAGCAGTTCTTC.

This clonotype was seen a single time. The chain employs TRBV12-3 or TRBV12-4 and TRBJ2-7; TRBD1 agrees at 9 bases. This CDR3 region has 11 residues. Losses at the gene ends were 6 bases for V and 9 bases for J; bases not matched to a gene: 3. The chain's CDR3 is CASSLQGAQYF. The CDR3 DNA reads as TGTGCCAGCAGCTTACAGGGGGCGCAGTACTTC.

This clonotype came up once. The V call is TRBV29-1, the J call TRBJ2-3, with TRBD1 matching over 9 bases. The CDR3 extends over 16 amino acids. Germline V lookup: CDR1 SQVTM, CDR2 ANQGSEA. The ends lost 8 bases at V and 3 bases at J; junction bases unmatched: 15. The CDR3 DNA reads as TGCAGCAGTCTACAGGGGGCGAGAGGGGTAACAGATACGCAGTATTTT. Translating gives CSSLQGARGVTDTQYF.

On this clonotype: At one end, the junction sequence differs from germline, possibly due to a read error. CDR3 amino acids: CASSSGTLGNTVYF. As DNA, the CDR3 is TGCGCCAGCAGCTCCGGGACACTTGGAAACACCGTATATTTT. This chain links TRBV5-1 with TRBJ1-3; maybe TRBD1 (6 bases). This CDR3 region has 14 residues. The germline CDR1 and CDR2 sequences are SGHRS and YFSETQ.

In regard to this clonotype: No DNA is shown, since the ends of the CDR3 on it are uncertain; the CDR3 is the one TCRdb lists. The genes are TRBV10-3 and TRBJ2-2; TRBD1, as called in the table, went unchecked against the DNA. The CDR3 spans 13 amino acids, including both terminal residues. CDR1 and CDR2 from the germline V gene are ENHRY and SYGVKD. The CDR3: CAIGDSETGSCFF.

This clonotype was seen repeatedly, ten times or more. The CDR3 sequence: CATRGSPPYEQYF. The CDR3 nucleotides are TGTGCCACCAGGGGGTCGCCCCCCTACGAGCAGTACTTC. The chain couples TRBV24-1 to TRBJ2-7; D not resolved. Trimming removed 7 bases at V and 2 bases at J, with 11 bases between. There are 13 residues in the CDR3. CDR1 is KGHDR, CDR2 SFDVKD, per germline.

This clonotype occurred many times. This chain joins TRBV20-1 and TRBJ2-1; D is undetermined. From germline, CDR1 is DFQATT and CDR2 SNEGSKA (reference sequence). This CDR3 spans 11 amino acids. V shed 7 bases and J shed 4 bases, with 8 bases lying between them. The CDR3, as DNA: TGCAGTGTTTTACCGTACAATGAGCAGTTCTTC. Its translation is CSVLPYNEQFF.

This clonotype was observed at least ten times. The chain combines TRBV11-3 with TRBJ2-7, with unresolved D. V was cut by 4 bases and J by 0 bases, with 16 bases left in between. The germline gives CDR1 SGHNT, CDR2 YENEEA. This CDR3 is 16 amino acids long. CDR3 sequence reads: CASSSSAGPSSYEQYF. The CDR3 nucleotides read TGTGCCAGCAGCTCATCCGCCGGGCCTTCCTCCTACGAGCAGTACTTC.

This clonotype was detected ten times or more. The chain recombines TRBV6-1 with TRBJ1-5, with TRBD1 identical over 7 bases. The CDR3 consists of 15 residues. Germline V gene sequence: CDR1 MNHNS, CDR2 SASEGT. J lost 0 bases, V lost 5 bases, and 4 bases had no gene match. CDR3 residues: CASSYTGDSNQPQHF. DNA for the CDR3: TGTGCCAGCAGTTATACAGGGGATAGCAATCAGCCCCAGCATTTT.

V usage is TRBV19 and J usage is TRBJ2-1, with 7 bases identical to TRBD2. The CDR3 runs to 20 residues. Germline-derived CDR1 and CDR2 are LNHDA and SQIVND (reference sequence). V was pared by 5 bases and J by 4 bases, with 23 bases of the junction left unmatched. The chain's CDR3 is CASSQPASFDRDYPYNEQFF. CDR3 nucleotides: TGTGCCAGTAGTCAGCCAGCCTCCTTTGACCGGGACTATCCTTACAATGAGCAGTTCTTC.

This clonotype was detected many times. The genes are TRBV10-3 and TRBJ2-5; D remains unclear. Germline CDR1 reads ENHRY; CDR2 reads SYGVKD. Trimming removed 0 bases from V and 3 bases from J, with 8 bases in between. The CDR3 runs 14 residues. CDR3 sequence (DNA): TGTGCCATCAGTGAGTCTCGTGTGAAAGAGACCCAGTACTTC. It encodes CAISESRVKETQYF.

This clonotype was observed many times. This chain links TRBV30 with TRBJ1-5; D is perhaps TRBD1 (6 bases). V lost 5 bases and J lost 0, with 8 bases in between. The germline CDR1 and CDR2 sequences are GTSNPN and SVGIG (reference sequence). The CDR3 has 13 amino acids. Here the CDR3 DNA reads TGTGCCTGGGCAGGGGATAGCAATCAGCCCCAGCATTTT. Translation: CAWAGDSNQPQHF.